The clone carrying this TCR beta chain occurred a few times. Its antigen remains unknown. Next came a second PCR, run for roughly 6 to 11 cycles, which used a sample-barcoded 5' primer along with a J-beta primer mix. Every cDNA molecule bore a tag from a template-switch adaptor containing 12 random nucleotides. TCRdb fed the 5' RACE reads into MiXCR, producing one record per CDR3 protein. This table has under 2 million distinct CDR3 sequences, about 31% appearing once. These data come from a study of blood T cells in healthy people across ages. The study, taken as a whole, reports: Across the age range, TCR beta diversity per million T cells fell in a roughly linear way.

Extraction yielded at least 5.5 micrograms of total RNA per sample. The CDR3 has 15 amino acids. V was pared by 6 bases and J by 6 bases, with 12 bases of the junction left unmatched. The sample was blood. This sequence was found in a woman aged 25 to 39 in good health. The V and J genes are TRBV12-3 or TRBV12-4 and TRBJ1-1; 8 bases are shared with TRBD1. CDR3 sequence (DNA): TGTGCCAGCAGACACCGACAGGGGCGCGGCGCTGAAGCTTTCTTT. Amino acid sequence: CASRHRQGRGAEAFF.